This T cell receptor (beta chain) derives from a study of T cell responses to AZD1222 COVID-19 vaccine. Notes on this clone: The antigen is unknown.

Trimming stripped 4 bases from V and 2 bases from J, with 11 bases between. In germline, CDR1 is SQVTM, CDR2 ANQGSEA. The CDR3 loop spans 13 amino acids. The data were produced by immunoSEQ multiplex PCR, yet TCRdb's version contains in-frame clones alone and is incomplete. The sample lists around 100,000 clones, 80% to 90% occurring once. Regarding the study as a whole: Donors in the cohort were predominantly white British and more often female, and clonal diversity was possibly underestimated.

The material sequenced was peripheral blood, taken on day 0 of AZD1222 vaccination. The chain combines TRBV29-1 with TRBJ1-1, with TRBD1 as a possible D gene (5 bases). The clonotype was recovered from an adult in good health. As DNA, the CDR3 is TGCAGCGTTGTCCTGGGGCCCAACACTGAAGCTTTCTTT. Its protein is CSVVLGPNTEAFF.